This T cell receptor (beta chain) was recorded in a study of T cell responses to AZD1222 COVID-19 vaccine. The repertoire was sequenced with immunoSEQ multiplex PCR; TCRdb's copy has only in-frame clones and lacks some. The sample lists roughly 100,000 clones, about 88% seen once, with less than 6% in the top ten. The germline gives CDR1 MDHEN, CDR2 SYDVKM. V dropped 2 bases and J dropped 2 bases, with 13 bases sitting between them. The CDR3 length is 15 residues. This chain links TRBV28 with TRBJ2-7, with a weak D call TRBD2 (5 bases). The TCR sequence derives from an adult in good health. The material was peripheral blood, obtained on day 0 of AZD1222 vaccination. The DNA for the CDR3 is TGTGCCAGCAGTTTAAAGGACTTACCAGCCTACGAGCAGTACTTC. It specifies CASSLKDLPAYEQYF.